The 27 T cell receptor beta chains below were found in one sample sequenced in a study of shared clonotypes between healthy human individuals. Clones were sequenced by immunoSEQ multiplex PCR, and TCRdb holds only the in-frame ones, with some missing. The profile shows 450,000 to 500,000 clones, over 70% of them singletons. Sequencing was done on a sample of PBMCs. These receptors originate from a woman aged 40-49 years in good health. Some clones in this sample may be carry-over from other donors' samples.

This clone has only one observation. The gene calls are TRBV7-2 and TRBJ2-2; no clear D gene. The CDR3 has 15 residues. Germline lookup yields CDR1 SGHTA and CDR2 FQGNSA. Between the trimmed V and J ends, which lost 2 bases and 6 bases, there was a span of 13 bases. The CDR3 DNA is TGTGCCAGCAGCTTATCGGTCCGGTGGGCCGGGGAGCTGTTTTTT. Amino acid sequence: CASSLSVRWAGELFF.

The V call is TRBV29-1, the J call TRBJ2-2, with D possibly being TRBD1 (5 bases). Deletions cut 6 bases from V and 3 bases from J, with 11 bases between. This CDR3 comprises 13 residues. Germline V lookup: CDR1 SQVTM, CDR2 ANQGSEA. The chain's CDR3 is CSVGPGHTGELFF. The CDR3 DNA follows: TGCAGCGTGGGGCCAGGGCACACCGGGGAGCTGTTTTTT.

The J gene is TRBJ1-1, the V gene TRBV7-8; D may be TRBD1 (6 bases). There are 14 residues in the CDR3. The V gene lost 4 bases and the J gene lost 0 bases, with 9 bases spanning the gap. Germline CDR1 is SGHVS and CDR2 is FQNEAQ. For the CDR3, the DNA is TGTGCCAGCAGCTACCAGGGGTTGAACACTGAAGCTTTCTTT. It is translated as CASSYQGLNTEAFF.

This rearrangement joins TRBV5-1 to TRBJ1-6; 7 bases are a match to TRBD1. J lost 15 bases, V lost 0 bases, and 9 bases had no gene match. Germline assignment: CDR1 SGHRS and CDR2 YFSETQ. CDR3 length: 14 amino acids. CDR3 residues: CASSLGTGVVLLHF. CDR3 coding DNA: TGCGCCAGCAGCTTGGGGACAGGTGTAGTACTCCTCCACTTT.

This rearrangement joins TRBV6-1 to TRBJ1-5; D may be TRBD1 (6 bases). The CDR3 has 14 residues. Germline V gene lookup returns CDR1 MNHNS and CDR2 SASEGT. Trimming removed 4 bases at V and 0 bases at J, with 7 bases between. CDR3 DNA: TGTGCCAGCAGTGTAGGGGGTAGCAATCAGCCCCAGCATTTT. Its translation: CASSVGGSNQPQHF.

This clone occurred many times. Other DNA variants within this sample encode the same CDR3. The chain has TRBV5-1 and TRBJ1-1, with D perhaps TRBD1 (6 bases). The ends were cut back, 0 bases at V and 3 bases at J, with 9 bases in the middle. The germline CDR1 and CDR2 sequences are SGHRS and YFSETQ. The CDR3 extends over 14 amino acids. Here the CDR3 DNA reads TGCGCCAGCAGCTTGGCGGGGGCGGACACTGAAGCTTTCTTT. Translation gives CASSLAGADTEAFF.

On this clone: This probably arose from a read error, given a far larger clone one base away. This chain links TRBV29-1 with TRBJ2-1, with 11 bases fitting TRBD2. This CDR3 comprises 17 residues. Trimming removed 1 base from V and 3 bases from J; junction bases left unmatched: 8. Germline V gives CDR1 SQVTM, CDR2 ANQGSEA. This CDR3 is CSVEVFAGTSGYNEQFF. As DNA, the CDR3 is TGCAGCGTTGAAGTGTTCGCAGGGACTAGCGGCTACAATGAGCAGTTCTTC.

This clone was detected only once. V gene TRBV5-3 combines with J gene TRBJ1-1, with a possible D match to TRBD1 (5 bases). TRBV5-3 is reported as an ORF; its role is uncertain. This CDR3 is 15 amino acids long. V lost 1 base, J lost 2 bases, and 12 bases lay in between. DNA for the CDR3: TGTGCCAGAAGCTTGTGGTCAGGGTCAAACACTGAAGCTTTCTTT. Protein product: CARSLWSGSNTEAFF.

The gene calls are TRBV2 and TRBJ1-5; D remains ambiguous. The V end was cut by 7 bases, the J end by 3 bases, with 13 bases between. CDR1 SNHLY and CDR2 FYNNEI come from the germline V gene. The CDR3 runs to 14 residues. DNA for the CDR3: TGTGCCAGCACGAGGGTCGCGCTCAATCAGCCCCAGCATTTT. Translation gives CASTRVALNQPQHF. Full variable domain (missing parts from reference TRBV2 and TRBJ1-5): EPEVTQTPSHQVTQMGQEVILRCVPISNHLYFYWYRQILGQKVEFLVSFYNNEISEKSEIFDDQFSVERPDGSNFTLKIRSTKLEDSAMYFCASTRVALNQPQHFGDGTRLSIL.

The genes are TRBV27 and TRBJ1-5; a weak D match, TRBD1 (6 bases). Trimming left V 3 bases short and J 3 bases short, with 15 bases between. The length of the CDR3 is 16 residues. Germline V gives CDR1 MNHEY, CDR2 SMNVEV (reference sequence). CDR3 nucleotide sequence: TGTGCCAGCAGTTTCAGCCACCCGGGGGCCAATCAGCCCCAGCATTTT. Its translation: CASSFSHPGANQPQHF.

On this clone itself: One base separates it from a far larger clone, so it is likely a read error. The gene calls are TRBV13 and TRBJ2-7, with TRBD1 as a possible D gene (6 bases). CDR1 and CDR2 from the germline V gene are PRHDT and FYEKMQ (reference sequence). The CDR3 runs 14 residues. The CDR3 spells CANSSGTPSYEQYF. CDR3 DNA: TGTGCCAACAGCTCTGGGACACCTTCCTACGAGCAGTACTTC. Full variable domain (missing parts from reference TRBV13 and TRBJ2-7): AAGVIQSPRHLIKEKRETATLKCYPIPRHDTVYWYQQGPGQDPQFLISFYEKMQSDKGSIPDRFSAQQFSDYHSELNMSSLELGDSALYFCANSSGTPSYEQYFGPGTRLTVT.

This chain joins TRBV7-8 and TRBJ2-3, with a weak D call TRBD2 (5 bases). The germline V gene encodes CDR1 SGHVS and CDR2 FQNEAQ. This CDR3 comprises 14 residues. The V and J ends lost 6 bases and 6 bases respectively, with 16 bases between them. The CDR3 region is CASSSGLLGDTQYF. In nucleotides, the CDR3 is TGTGCCAGCAGTTCCGGACTCCTGGGGGATACGCAGTATTTT.

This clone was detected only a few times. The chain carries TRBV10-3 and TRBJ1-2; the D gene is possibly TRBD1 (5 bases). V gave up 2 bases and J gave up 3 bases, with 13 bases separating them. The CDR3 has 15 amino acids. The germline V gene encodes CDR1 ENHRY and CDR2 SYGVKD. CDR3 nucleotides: TGTGCCATCAGTGAGAACTTTGACAGTCACTATGGCTACACCTTC. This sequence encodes CAISENFDSHYGYTF.

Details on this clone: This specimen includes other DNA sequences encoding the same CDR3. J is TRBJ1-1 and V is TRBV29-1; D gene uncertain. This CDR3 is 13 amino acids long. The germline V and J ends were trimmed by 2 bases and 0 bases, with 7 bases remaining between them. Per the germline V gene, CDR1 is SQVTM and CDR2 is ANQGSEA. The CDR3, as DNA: TGCAGCGTTGAAAGGGCTTTGAACACTGAAGCTTTCTTT. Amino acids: CSVERALNTEAFF.

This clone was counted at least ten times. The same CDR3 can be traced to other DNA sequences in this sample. This CDR3 reads CAWRASGHTDTQYF. CDR3 DNA: TGTGCCTGGAGGGCTAGCGGCCACACAGATACGCAGTATTTT. The chain is built from TRBV30 and TRBJ2-3; 7 bases line up with TRBD2. The CDR3 is 14 residues long. Germline V lookup: CDR1 GTSNPN, CDR2 SVGIG (reference sequence). The J segment lost 2 bases and the V segment lost 3 bases, leaving 5 bases of the junction unmatched. Full variable domain (outside the CDR3, taken from reference TRBV30 and TRBJ2-3): SQTIHQWPATLVQPVGSPLSLECTVEGTSNPNLYWYRQAAGRGLQLLFYSVGIGQISSEVPQNLSASRPQDRQFILSSKKLLLSDSGFYLCAWRASGHTDTQYFGPGTRLTVL.

DNA of the CDR3: TGTGCCAGCAGATCGACAGGAGGACACTACGAGCAGTACTTC. Translated: CASRSTGGHYEQYF. V usage is TRBV2 and J usage is TRBJ2-7; possible D gene TRBD1, 6 bases. V was clipped by 6 bases and J by 3 bases, with 15 bases between them. Per the germline V gene, CDR1 is SNHLY and CDR2 is FYNNEI. The CDR3 totals 14 residues.

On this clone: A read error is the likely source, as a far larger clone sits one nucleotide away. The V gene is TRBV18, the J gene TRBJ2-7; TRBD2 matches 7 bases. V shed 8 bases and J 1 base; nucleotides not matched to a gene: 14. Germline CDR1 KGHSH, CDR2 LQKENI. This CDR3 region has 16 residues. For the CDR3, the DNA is TGTGCCAGCCCCCCAAGGAGCCTAGCGGCTTCCTACGAGCAGTACTTC. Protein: CASPPRSLAASYEQYF.

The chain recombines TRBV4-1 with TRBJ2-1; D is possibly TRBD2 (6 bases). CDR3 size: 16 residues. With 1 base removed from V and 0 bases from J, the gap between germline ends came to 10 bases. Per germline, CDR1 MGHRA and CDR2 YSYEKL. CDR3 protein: CASSQVAENSYNEQFF. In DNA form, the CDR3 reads TGCGCCAGCAGCCAAGTAGCGGAGAACTCCTACAATGAGCAGTTCTTC.

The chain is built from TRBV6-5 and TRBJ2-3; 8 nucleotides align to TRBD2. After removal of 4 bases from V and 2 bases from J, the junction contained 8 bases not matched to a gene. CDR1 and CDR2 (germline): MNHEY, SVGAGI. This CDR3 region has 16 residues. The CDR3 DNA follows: TGTGCCAGCAGTTTCTTGACTAGCGCGACCACAGATACGCAGTATTTT. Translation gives CASSFLTSATTDTQYF.

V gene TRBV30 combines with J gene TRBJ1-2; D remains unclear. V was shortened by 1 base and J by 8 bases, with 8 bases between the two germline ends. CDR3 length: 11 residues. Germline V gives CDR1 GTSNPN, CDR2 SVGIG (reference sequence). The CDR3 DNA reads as TGTGCCTGGAGTGATTCCAGGGGCTACACCTTC. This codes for CAWSDSRGYTF.

CDR3 in DNA: TGTGCCAGCAGTGAAGCACCGAGCTCCTACGAGCAGTACTTC. Encoded protein: CASSEAPSSYEQYF. The J gene is TRBJ2-7, the V gene TRBV2; D is unresolved. Germline V gene sequence: CDR1 SNHLY, CDR2 FYNNEI. This CDR3 comprises 14 residues. Trimming took 0 bases from V and 0 from J, leaving 6 bases between them.

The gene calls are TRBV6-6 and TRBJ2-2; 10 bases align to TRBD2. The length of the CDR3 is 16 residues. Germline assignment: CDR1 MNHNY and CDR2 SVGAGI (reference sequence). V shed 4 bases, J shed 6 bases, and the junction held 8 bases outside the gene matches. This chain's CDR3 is CASSSILAGAAGELFF. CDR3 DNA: TGTGCCAGCAGTTCCATTCTAGCGGGAGCAGCCGGGGAGCTGTTTTTT.

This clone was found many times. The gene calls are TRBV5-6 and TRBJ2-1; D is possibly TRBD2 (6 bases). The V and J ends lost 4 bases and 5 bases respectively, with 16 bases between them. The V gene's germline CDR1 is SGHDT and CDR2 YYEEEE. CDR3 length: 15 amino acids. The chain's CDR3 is CASSLPGVVDNEQFF. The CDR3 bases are TGTGCCAGCAGCCTGCCGGGAGTAGTAGACAATGAGCAGTTCTTC.

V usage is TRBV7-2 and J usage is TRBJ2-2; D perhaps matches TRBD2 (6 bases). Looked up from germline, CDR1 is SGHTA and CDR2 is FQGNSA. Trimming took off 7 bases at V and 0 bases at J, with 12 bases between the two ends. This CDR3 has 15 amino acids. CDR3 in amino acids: CASTRTTPNTGELFF. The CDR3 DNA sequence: TGTGCCAGCACCAGGACTACCCCGAACACCGGGGAGCTGTTTTTT.

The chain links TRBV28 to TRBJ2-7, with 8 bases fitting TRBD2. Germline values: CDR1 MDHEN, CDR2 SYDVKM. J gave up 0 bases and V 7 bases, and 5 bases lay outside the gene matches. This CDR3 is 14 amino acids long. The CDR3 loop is CASTLRGDSYEQYF. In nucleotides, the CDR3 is TGTGCCAGCACCCTGCGGGGGGACTCCTACGAGCAGTACTTC.

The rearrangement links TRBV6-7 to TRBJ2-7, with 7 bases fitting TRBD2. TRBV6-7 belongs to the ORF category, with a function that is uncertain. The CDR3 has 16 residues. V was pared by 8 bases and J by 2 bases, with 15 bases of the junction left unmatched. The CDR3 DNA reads TGTGCCAGCGGGGGGGGAGGAAGCCTCAACCCCTACGAGCAGTACTTC. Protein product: CASGGGGSLNPYEQYF.

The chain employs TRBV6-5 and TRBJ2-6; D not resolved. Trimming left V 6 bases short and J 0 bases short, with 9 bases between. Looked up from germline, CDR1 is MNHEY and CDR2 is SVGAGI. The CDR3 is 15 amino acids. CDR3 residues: CASSLPDSGANVLTF. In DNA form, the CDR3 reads TGTGCCAGCAGCCTCCCTGACTCTGGGGCCAACGTCCTGACTTTC.